These 23 T cell receptor beta chains originate from one sample sequenced in a study of early stage breast cancer tumors (dated by TCRdb to 2016 to 2017). The library relied on the immunoSEQ multiplex PCR assay. TCRdb provides this immuneACCESS table in a form limited to in-frame rearrangements. Some clones are lacking; in checked studies, under half of them reflect an unresolved V gene, and why the rest are absent is not known. The sample records about 72,000 clones, roughly three quarters of which are singletons. Together, the top ten hold roughly 3% of the sample. The sequencing input was blood. The receptors shown here come from a person between 60 and 70 years old with breast cancer.

V is TRBV5-4 and J is TRBJ2-7; D is undetermined. In germline, CDR1 is SGHNT, CDR2 YYREEE (reference sequence). V shed 4 bases and J shed 2 bases, with 13 bases lying between them. CDR3 length: 14 amino acids. The CDR3 sequence: CASSPRETTYEQYF. Here the CDR3 DNA reads TGTGCCAGCAGCCCCCGAGAGACCACCTACGAGCAGTACTTC.

V usage is TRBV2 and J usage is TRBJ2-3; 7 nucleotides match TRBD1. This CDR3 contains 16 residues. V shed 6 bases and J 6 bases; nucleotides not matched to a gene: 15. Germline CDR1 and CDR2: SNHLY and FYNNEI. CDR3 protein: CASRFGQDPGYDTQYF. CDR3 nucleotide sequence: TGTGCCAGCAGATTCGGACAGGATCCAGGGTACGATACGCAGTATTTT.

The genes are TRBV20-1 and TRBJ1-1, with D hard to call. Germline CDR1 reads DFQATT; CDR2 reads SNEGSKA (reference sequence). V was shortened by 2 bases and J by 5 bases, with 6 bases between the two germline ends. The CDR3 is 11 amino acids. CDR3 in DNA: TGCAGTGCTAGACGGGAAACTGAAGCTTTCTTT. Residues: CSARRETEAFF.

By frequency in the sample, this clone is medium-sized. The chain links TRBV6-1 to TRBJ1-5; weak D call: TRBD1 (5 bases). The CDR3 runs to 16 residues. Looked up from germline, CDR1 is MNHNS and CDR2 is SASEGT. The V end lost 4 bases, the J end lost 6 bases, and 19 bases lay between the germline ends. This CDR3 reads CASSARRDVRGQPQHF. The CDR3 DNA reads as TGTGCCAGCAGTGCTAGAAGGGACGTCAGAGGTCAGCCCCAGCATTTT.

The rearrangement uses TRBV5-6 and TRBJ2-1, with 7 positions matching TRBD1. The CDR3 contains 13 residues. From germline, CDR1 is SGHDT and CDR2 YYEEEE. V lost 2 bases, J lost 5 bases, and 1 base stayed unmatched. CDR3 amino acids: CASSFGTDNEQFF. The CDR3 DNA reads as TGTGCCAGCAGCTTCGGGACAGACAATGAGCAGTTCTTC. Complete variable domain (other parts from reference TRBV5-6 and TRBJ2-1): DAGVTQSPTHLIKTRGQQVTLRCSPKSGHDTVSWYQQALGQGPQFIFQYYEEEERQRGNFPDRFSGHQFPNYSSELNVNALLLGDSALYLCASSFGTDNEQFFGPGTRLTVL.

The rearrangement joins TRBV5-1 to TRBJ2-7; 8 bases are a match to TRBD1. V lost 0 bases, J lost 4 bases, and 3 bases stayed unmatched. Germline V gene data show CDR1 as SGHRS and CDR2 as YFSETQ. The CDR3 is 14 residues long. This chain's CDR3 is CASSLVQGAYEQYF. The CDR3 nucleotides are TGCGCCAGCAGCTTGGTCCAGGGGGCGTACGAGCAGTACTTC.

This clone was detected only a few times. The chain carries TRBV19 and TRBJ2-7; weak D call: TRBD2 (5 bases). The germline CDR1 and CDR2 sequences are LNHDA and SQIVND (reference sequence). Trimming removed 1 base from V and 7 bases from J, with 14 bases in between. This CDR3 has 14 amino acids. The CDR3: CASSIGVGPGEQYF. CDR3 nucleotide sequence: TGTGCCAGTAGTATAGGGGTCGGTCCGGGGGAGCAGTACTTC.

The chain recombines TRBV27 with TRBJ2-1, with TRBD2 matching 9 bases. There are 15 residues in the CDR3. CDR1 and CDR2 from the germline V gene are MNHEY and SMNVEV (reference sequence). J gave up 9 bases and V 3 bases, and 9 bases lay outside the gene matches. The CDR3 region has the DNA TGTGCCAGCAGTTTCCCCACTAGCGGGTTATCTGAGCAGTTCTTC. Amino acids: CASSFPTSGLSEQFF.

The chain links TRBV28 to TRBJ1-4, with 7 positions matching TRBD1. CDR1 and CDR2 from the germline V gene are MDHEN and SYDVKM. The trim removed 3 bases at V and 8 bases at J, leaving 6 bases unmatched. There are 14 residues in the CDR3. CDR3 in DNA: TGTGCCAGCAGTTTCCGGACAGGCGGGGAAAAACTGTTTTTT. It is translated as CASSFRTGGEKLFF.

V gene TRBV11-2 combines with J gene TRBJ1-1; possible D gene TRBD1, 5 bases. The germline V gene has CDR1 SGHAT and CDR2 FQNNGV. The CDR3 sequence is 15 residues long. V dropped 3 bases and J dropped 1 base, with 12 bases sitting between them. The CDR3 DNA reads as TGTGCCAGCAGCTTTCTCGGGGCCCAGAACACTGAAGCTTTCTTT. As protein: CASSFLGAQNTEAFF.

The chain's CDR3 is CASSRPGQNYEQYF. CDR3 bases: TGTGCCAGCAGCAGGCCGGGACAGAACTACGAGCAGTACTTC. The J gene is TRBJ2-7, the V gene TRBV11-1; 7 bases line up with TRBD1. The CDR3 contains 14 residues. Germline loops: CDR1 SGHAT, CDR2 FQDESV (reference sequence). V lost 5 bases and J lost 3; bases outside the gene matches: 7. Supplemented by reference TRBV11-1 and TRBJ2-7, the full variable domain reads EAEVAQSPRYKITEKSQAVAFWCDPISGHATLYWYRQILGQGPELLVQFQDESVVDDSQLPKDRFSAERLKGVDSTLKIQPAELGDSAMYLCASSRPGQNYEQYFGPGTRLTVT.

The rearrangement uses TRBV2 and TRBJ1-2; the D gene is possibly TRBD1 (5 bases). V lost 7 bases and J 4 bases, leaving 16 bases between the germline ends. CDR1 and CDR2 (germline): SNHLY, FYNNEI. The CDR3 spans 14 residues. The CDR3 DNA sequence: TGTGCCAGCACTGACAGAGCTTCGACCTATGGCTACACCTTC. Its translation: CASTDRASTYGYTF.

CDR3: CASTEGLGARGNTIYF. The CDR3 nucleotides are TGTGCCAGCACCGAAGGCTTAGGGGCGCGTGGAAACACCATATATTTT. The chain has TRBV2 and TRBJ1-3; a possible D gene is TRBD1 (5 bases). Germline CDR1 SNHLY, CDR2 FYNNEI. Between the trimmed V and J ends, which lost 7 bases and 3 bases, there was a span of 19 bases. This CDR3 is 16 amino acids long. The variable domain in full, with the rest retrieved from reference TRBV2 and TRBJ1-3, is EPEVTQTPSHQVTQMGQEVILRCVPISNHLYFYWYRQILGQKVEFLVSFYNNEISEKSEIFDDQFSVERPDGSNFTLKIRSTKLEDSAMYFCASTEGLGARGNTIYFGEGSWLTVV.

This clone was found a few times. The chain is built from TRBV16 and TRBJ1-5; D gene unclear. Trimming pared 2 bases from V and 7 bases from J, leaving 6 bases between. This CDR3 comprises 12 residues. Looked up from germline, CDR1 is KGHSY and CDR2 is FQNENV. CDR3 nucleotide sequence: TGTGCCAGCAGCCAAGGAAACCAGCCCCAGCATTTT. It yields the protein CASSQGNQPQHF.

This sequence joins TRBV29-1 and TRBJ2-2; D might be TRBD1 (5 bases). This CDR3 region has 13 residues. Germline lookup yields CDR1 SQVTM and CDR2 ANQGSEA. V lost 4 bases and J 6 bases, leaving 12 bases between the germline ends. CDR3 in DNA: TGCAGCGTTGGAGACCCCAGGGCCGGGGAGCTGTTTTTT. This gives the protein CSVGDPRAGELFF.

The V gene is TRBV9, the J gene TRBJ2-3; TRBD2 agrees at 9 bases. Trimming at V came to 0 bases and at J to 6 bases, leaving 5 bases not matched to a gene. The CDR3 is 15 amino acids. Per the germline V gene, CDR1 is SGDLS and CDR2 is YYNGEE. The CDR3 region is CASSVGGLAFDTQYF. The CDR3 DNA follows: TGTGCCAGCAGCGTAGGTGGACTAGCGTTTGATACGCAGTATTTT. Using reference TRBV9 and TRBJ2-3 for the parts outside the CDR3, the full variable domain is DSGVTQTPKHLITATGQRVTLRCSPRSGDLSVYWYQQSLDQGLQFLIQYYNGEERAKGNILERFSAQQFPDLHSELNLSSLELGDSALYFCASSVGGLAFDTQYFGPGTRLTVL.

This chain joins TRBV25-1 and TRBJ2-5, with TRBD1 matching 7 bases. Germline V gives CDR1 MGHDK, CDR2 SYGVNS. V trimming: 4 bases; J trimming: 4 bases; junction bases outside the gene matches: 9. This CDR3 is built from 15 residues. For the CDR3, the DNA is TGTGCCAGCAGTGGCAGATTCGCAGGGGGAGAGACCCAGTACTTC. Encoded protein: CASSGRFAGGETQYF.

The V and J genes are TRBV5-1 and TRBJ1-5; D not resolved. The germline V gene has CDR1 SGHRS and CDR2 YFSETQ. Trimming took off 0 bases at V and 7 bases at J, with 8 bases between the two ends. The length of the CDR3 is 13 residues. The chain's CDR3 is CASSLGELQPQHF. The CDR3 region has the DNA TGCGCCAGCAGCTTGGGAGAATTACAGCCCCAGCATTTT.

This clone has only one observation. The chain joins TRBV18 to TRBJ1-5; 7 bases map to TRBD1. From germline, CDR1 is KGHSH and CDR2 LQKENI. Losses at the gene ends were 1 base for V and 5 bases for J; bases not matched to a gene: 5. The CDR3 contains 15 residues. In DNA form, the CDR3 reads TGTGCCAGCTCACCACAGGGGGCCTCCGATCAGCCCCAGCATTTT. This sequence encodes CASSPQGASDQPQHF. Full variable domain (rest looked up from reference TRBV18 and TRBJ1-5): NAGVMQNPRHLVRRRGQEARLRCSPMKGHSHVYWYRQLPEEGLKFMVYLQKENIIDESGMPKERFSAEFPKEGPSILRIQQVVRGDSAAYFCASSPQGASDQPQHFGDGTRLSIL.

The V gene is TRBV7-2, the J gene TRBJ1-5, with a possible D match to TRBD1 (5 bases). Per germline, CDR1 SGHTA and CDR2 FQGNSA. V shed 5 bases and J shed 1 base, with 12 bases lying between them. CDR3 length: 15 amino acids. In nucleotides, the CDR3 is TGTGCCAGCAGCACCGGGGCCCAAAGCAATCAGCCCCAGCATTTT. Translated, it gives CASSTGAQSNQPQHF.

This chain links TRBV9 with TRBJ2-5; TRBD2 agrees at 7 bases. V lost 7 bases and J lost 5; bases outside the gene matches: 14. Germline CDR1 SGDLS, CDR2 YYNGEE. This CDR3 has 15 residues. The CDR3 region is CASVPGAGAEETQYF. In nucleotides, the CDR3 is TGTGCCAGCGTCCCTGGGGCGGGAGCTGAGGAGACCCAGTACTTC.

This clone was counted once. The chain joins TRBV30 to TRBJ1-1; D may be TRBD1 (5 bases). Trimming took 0 bases from V and 5 from J, leaving 10 bases between them. The CDR3 spans 13 residues. The germline CDR1 and CDR2 sequences are GTSNPN and SVGIG (reference sequence). The CDR3 region has the DNA TGTGCCTGGAGTGTACGGGGGGGGACTGAAGCTTTCTTT. Translation: CAWSVRGGTEAFF.

V gene TRBV4-3 combines with J gene TRBJ1-2; maybe TRBD1 (6 bases). Germline V lookup: CDR1 LGHNA, CDR2 YSLEER. The CDR3 spans 15 residues. The germline V and J ends were trimmed by 2 bases and 5 bases, with 15 bases remaining between them. CDR3 in amino acids: CASSQMGTGRYGYTF. In nucleotides, the CDR3 is TGCGCCAGCAGCCAAATGGGAACAGGGAGGTATGGCTACACCTTC.